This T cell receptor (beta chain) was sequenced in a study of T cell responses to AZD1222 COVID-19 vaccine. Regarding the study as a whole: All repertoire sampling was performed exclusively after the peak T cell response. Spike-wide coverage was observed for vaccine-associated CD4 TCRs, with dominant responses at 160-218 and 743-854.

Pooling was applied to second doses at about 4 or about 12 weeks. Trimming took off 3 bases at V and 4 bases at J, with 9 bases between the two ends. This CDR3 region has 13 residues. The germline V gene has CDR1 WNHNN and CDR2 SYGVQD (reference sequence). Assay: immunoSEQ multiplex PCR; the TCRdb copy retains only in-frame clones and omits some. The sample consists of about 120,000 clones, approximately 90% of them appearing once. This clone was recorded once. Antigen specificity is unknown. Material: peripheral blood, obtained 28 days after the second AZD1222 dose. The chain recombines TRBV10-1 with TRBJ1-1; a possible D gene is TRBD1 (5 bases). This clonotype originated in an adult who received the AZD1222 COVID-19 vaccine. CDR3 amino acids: CASSESGITEAFF. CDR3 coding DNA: TGCGCCAGCAGTGAATCAGGGATCACTGAAGCTTTCTTT.